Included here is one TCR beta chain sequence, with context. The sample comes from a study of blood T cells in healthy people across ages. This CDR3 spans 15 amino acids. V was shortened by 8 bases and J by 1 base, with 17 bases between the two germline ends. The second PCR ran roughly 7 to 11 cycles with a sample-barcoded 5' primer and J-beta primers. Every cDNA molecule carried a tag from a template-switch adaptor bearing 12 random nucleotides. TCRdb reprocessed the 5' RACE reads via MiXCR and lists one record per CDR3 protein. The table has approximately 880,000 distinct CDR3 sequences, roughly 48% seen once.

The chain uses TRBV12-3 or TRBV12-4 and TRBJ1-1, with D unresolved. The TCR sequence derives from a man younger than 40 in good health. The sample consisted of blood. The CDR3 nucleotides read TGTGCCAGCTCAACTCGCCCGGACCCGAACACTGAAGCTTTCTTT. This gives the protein CASSTRPDPNTEAFF.